Listed below are T cell receptor beta chains from one sample, sequenced in a study of cytomegalovirus exposure and HLA in healthy donors. Sequencing was performed with immunoSEQ multiplex PCR; in TCRdb, only in-frame clones are kept and a portion is missing. Of about 180,000 clones listed, about four fifths are singletons. The sample consisted of PBMCs. These TCRs come from a woman aged 25-40 years in good health and CMV-seronegative. Each CDR3 is given with its conserved first and last residue. The order of the fields is V gene, D gene, J gene, clone size, CDR3 protein, CDR3 DNA. A D gene is named only where the DNA matches it firmly. The listing skips clone size in some rows; elsewhere it reads once, few, many or a size class.

TRBV7-2,TRBD2,TRBJ2-1,NA,CASSLAIGAGEDEQFF,TGTGCCAGCAGCTTAGCGATAGGAGCGGGGGAGGATGAGCAGTTCTTC
TRBV27,NA,TRBJ2-7,NA,CASRSDRTYEQYF,TGTGCCAGCAGGTCCGACAGGACCTACGAGCAGTACTTC
TRBV6-1,NA,TRBJ2-7,NA,CASRGDGYEQYF,TGTGCCAGCAGGGGCGACGGCTACGAGCAGTACTTC
TRBV5-1,NA,TRBJ1-2,NA,CASSLASRNGGYTF,TGCGCCAGCAGCTTGGCTTCCAGGAATGGTGGCTACACCTTC
TRBV6-5,NA,TRBJ1-2,NA,CASSLGGPNLYGYTF,TGTGCCAGCAGTCTGGGGGGTCCAAACCTTTATGGCTACACCTTC
TRBV30,NA,TRBJ2-7,NA,CAWSSGLTYEQYF,TGTGCCTGGAGTTCAGGGCTCACCTACGAGCAGTACTTC
TRBV7-9,TRBD1,TRBJ2-3,NA,CASSSTTGGQADTQYF,TGTGCCAGCAGCTCGACGACAGGGGGCCAGGCAGATACGCAGTATTTT
TRBV7-6,TRBD2,TRBJ2-1,NA,CASSLRAGGQAGNEQFF,TGTGCCAGCAGCTTGCGAGCGGGGGGGCAGGCGGGCAATGAGCAGTTCTTC
TRBV5-6,NA,TRBJ2-7,NA,CASSSLAGFGSYEQYF,TGTGCCAGCAGCTCCCTGGCAGGGTTTGGGTCCTACGAGCAGTACTTC
TRBV5-1,TRBD1,TRBJ2-7,NA,CASSLEGQAFGEQYF,TGCGCCAGCAGCTTGGAGGGACAGGCCTTTGGGGAGCAGTACTTC
TRBV29-1,TRBD1,TRBJ2-7,few,CSGQGTYEQYF,TGCAGCGGACAGGGAACCTACGAGCAGTACTTC
TRBV5-6,NA,TRBJ1-6,once,CASSLYDSPLHF,TGTGCCAGCAGCTTGTATGATTCACCCCTCCACTTT
TRBV7-9,NA,TRBJ2-7,NA,CASSPFSYEQYF,TGTGCCAGCAGCCCCTTCTCCTACGAGCAGTACTTC
TRBV5-1,NA,TRBJ1-1,once,CASSLVGQENTEAFF,TGCGCCAGCAGCTTGGTTGGCCAGGAGAACACTGAAGCTTTCTTT
TRBV6-5,NA,TRBJ1-4,few,CASSSTGRATNEKLFF,TGTGCCAGCAGTTCTACAGGGAGGGCAACTAATGAAAAACTGTTTTTT
TRBV4-3,TRBD1,TRBJ2-7,NA,CASSQSTGSYEQYF,TGCGCCAGCAGCCAGTCGACAGGGTCCTACGAGCAGTACTTC
TRBV7-9,NA,TRBJ1-1,NA,CASNEENTEAFF,TGTGCCAGCAATGAGGAAAACACTGAAGCTTTCTTT
TRBV15,TRBD2,TRBJ2-1,once,CATSGEGLFYNEQFF,TGTGCCACCAGTGGAGAGGGACTATTCTACAATGAGCAGTTCTTC
TRBV9,NA,TRBJ2-5,NA,CASSPTFGQQETQYF,TGTGCCAGCAGCCCCACCTTCGGACAGCAAGAGACCCAGTACTTC
TRBV19,TRBD1,TRBJ1-3,NA,CASSRGQGSSGNTIYF,TGTGCCAGTAGTCGCGGACAGGGGAGCTCTGGAAACACCATATATTTT
TRBV27,TRBD2,TRBJ2-1,few,CASSNPGLAGVNEQFF,TGTGCCAGCAGCAATCCGGGACTAGCGGGGGTCAATGAGCAGTTCTTC
TRBV21-1,NA,TRBJ1-5,few,CASSKLGDRGHVSNQPQHF,TGTGCCAGCAGCAAATTGGGGGACAGGGGGCATGTGAGCAATCAGCCCCAGCATTTT
TRBV5-1,NA,TRBJ1-3,NA,CASSQDSSGNTIYF,TGCGCCAGCAGCCAAGACAGCTCTGGAAACACCATATATTTT
TRBV19,TRBD1,TRBJ1-2,NA,CASTDPGQGVNGYGYTF,TGTGCCAGTACCGACCCGGGACAGGGGGTTAATGGCTATGGCTACACCTTC
TRBV6-5,TRBD1,TRBJ1-2,NA,CASSLQGAPNYGYTF,TGTGCCAGCAGTTTACAGGGGGCGCCTAACTATGGCTACACCTTC
TRBV5-1,NA,TRBJ2-5,NA,CASSLVQGGETQYF,TGCGCCAGCAGCTTGGTACAGGGGGGGGAGACCCAGTACTTC
TRBV5-1,NA,TRBJ1-2,NA,CASSKVTTGNGYTF,TGCGCCAGCAGCAAAGTAACCACAGGGAACGGCTACACCTTC
TRBV4-1,TRBD1,TRBJ1-1,few,CASSPGGGTGEAFF,TGCGCCAGCAGCCCAGGGGGGGGGACAGGGGAAGCTTTCTTT
TRBV2,TRBD1,TRBJ1-1,NA,CASTGDSRNTEAFF,TGTGCCAGCACGGGGGACAGCCGGAACACTGAAGCTTTCTTT
TRBV5-5,TRBD1,TRBJ2-7,NA,CASSLSSGQAYEQYF,TGTGCCAGCAGCTTGTCTTCGGGACAGGCCTACGAGCAGTACTTC
TRBV2,NA,TRBJ2-6,few,CASSGGRGTGANVLTF,TGTGCCAGCAGTGGGGGCAGAGGAACTGGGGCCAACGTCCTGACTTTC
TRBV5-1,NA,TRBJ1-2,NA,CASSGQGIDGYTF,TGCGCCAGCAGCGGGCAGGGCATCGACGGCTACACCTTC
TRBV6-1,NA,TRBJ2-3,NA,CASSEGRDADTQYF,TGTGCCAGCAGTGAAGGGAGAGACGCAGATACGCAGTATTTT
TRBV7-9,TRBD1,TRBJ1-2,NA,CASSPRVQGDYTF,TGTGCCAGCAGCCCTCGGGTACAGGGGGACTACACCTTC
TRBV15,NA,TRBJ2-3,NA,CATSRARDTQYF,TGTGCCACCAGCAGAGCCAGAGATACGCAGTATTTT
TRBV4-1,NA,TRBJ2-4,once,CASSQITQGAKNIQYF,TGCGCCAGCAGCCAGATCACCCAGGGGGCCAAAAACATTCAGTACTTC
TRBV30,NA,TRBJ1-2,NA,CAWSVRTVNYGYTF,TGTGCCTGGAGTGTACGGACAGTCAACTATGGCTACACCTTC
TRBV12-5,NA,TRBJ1-2,NA,CASGLVLGQGTIPNYGYTF,TGTGCTAGTGGTTTGGTACTAGGGCAGGGGACCATTCCTAACTATGGCTACACCTTC
TRBV29-1,NA,TRBJ2-5,NA,CSVVGEETQYF,TGCAGCGTTGTAGGGGAAGAGACCCAGTACTTC
TRBV30,NA,TRBJ2-7,NA,CAWGGTGPYEQYF,TGTGCCTGGGGTGGGACTGGCCCCTACGAGCAGTACTTC
TRBV18,NA,TRBJ2-1,NA,CASSPALYNEQFF,TGTGCCAGCTCACCGGCCCTCTACAATGAGCAGTTCTTC
TRBV4-2,TRBD2,TRBJ2-2,NA,CASSAGTSGGDTGELFF,TGTGCCAGCAGCGCAGGGACTAGCGGGGGTGACACCGGGGAGCTGTTTTTT
TRBV6-5,NA,TRBJ1-2,NA,CASRKHRADGYTF,TGTGCCAGCAGGAAACATCGCGCGGATGGCTACACCTTC
TRBV2,TRBD1,TRBJ1-1,NA,CASSESAGGTEAFF,TGTGCCAGCAGTGAATCGGCAGGGGGCACTGAAGCTTTCTTT
TRBV6-1,NA,TRBJ1-3,NA,CASSARTLGNTIYF,TGTGCCAGCAGTGCCAGGACACTTGGAAACACCATATATTTT
TRBV30,NA,TRBJ1-1,NA,CAWSTGFFTEAFF,TGTGCCTGGAGCACAGGGTTCTTCACTGAAGCTTTCTTT
TRBV4-3,NA,TRBJ2-7,NA,CASSQEPGSPYEQYF,TGCGCCAGCAGCCAAGAACCAGGTTCCCCCTACGAGCAGTACTTC
TRBV30,NA,TRBJ1-1,NA,CAWSVAGAEAFF,TGTGCCTGGAGTGTAGCAGGCGCTGAAGCTTTCTTT
TRBV30,TRBD1,TRBJ1-2,NA,CAWSPNTGGRRYGYTF,TGTGCCTGGAGTCCAAACACAGGGGGAAGACGCTATGGCTACACCTTC
TRBV27,NA,TRBJ1-1,NA,CASSLPGGRYTEAFF,TGTGCCAGCAGTCTCCCCGGGGGGCGGTACACTGAAGCTTTCTTT
TRBV7-8,NA,TRBJ1-1,NA,CASSPGTSEAFF,TGTGCCAGCAGCCCTGGGACATCCGAAGCTTTCTTT
TRBV19,TRBD2,TRBJ2-3,NA,CASSRTSGGSTDTQYF,TGTGCCAGTAGTAGGACTAGCGGAGGATCCACAGATACGCAGTATTTT
TRBV5-1,NA,TRBJ2-1,NA,CASSTVGAPEQFF,TGCGCCAGCAGTACCGTAGGGGCCCCTGAGCAGTTCTTC
TRBV4-3,TRBD2,TRBJ2-7,NA,CASSQTLPERGWYEQYF,TGCGCCAGCAGCCAAACCCTCCCGGAGCGGGGTTGGTACGAGCAGTACTTC
TRBV4-1,NA,TRBJ2-3,NA,CASSQDYATASTDTQYF,TGCGCCAGCAGCCAAGATTACGCGACTGCTAGCACAGATACGCAGTATTTT
TRBV6-1,NA,TRBJ2-3,once,CASRGGQSTDTQYF,TGTGCCAGCAGAGGAGGACAGAGCACAGATACGCAGTATTTT
TRBV7-7,NA,TRBJ2-3,NA,CASSSTTASTDTQYF,TGTGCTAGCAGCTCCACGACTGCCAGCACAGATACGCAGTATTTT
TRBV6-6,NA,TRBJ1-1,once,CASSYRDNSEAFF,TGTGCCAGCAGTTACCGCGACAACTCTGAAGCTTTCTTT
TRBV27,TRBD1,TRBJ1-6,NA,CASSLRGQGAQNSPLHF,TGTGCCAGCAGTTTACGGGGGCAGGGGGCTCAGAATTCACCCCTCCACTTT
TRBV10-3,TRBD1,TRBJ1-6,NA,CAISGGQGASPLHF,TGTGCCATCAGCGGGGGACAGGGGGCCTCACCCCTCCACTTT